Following are 4 T cell receptor beta chains from one sample sequenced in a study of blood T cell repertoires in COVID-19. Measured with immunoSEQ multiplex PCR; TCRdb has only the in-frame clones, and not every one. Among 250,000 or so clones listed, 88% were seen once. What was sequenced was PBMCs or T cells enriched from blood (not recorded which). These TCRs come from a woman aged 40-49 years with acute COVID-19.

The chain uses TRBV12-5 and TRBJ2-1, with 10 bases lining up with TRBD1. CDR1 and CDR2 (germline): LGHNT, FRNRAP. J was trimmed by 3 bases and V by 4 bases; bases with no gene match: 3. This CDR3 has 15 amino acids. The CDR3 DNA reads TGTGCTAGTGGTTCGGGACAGGGGTACTACAATGAGCAGTTCTTC. Amino acids: CASGSGQGYYNEQFF.

The chain links TRBV5-1 to TRBJ2-7; tentative D call: TRBD2 (6 bases). The CDR3 has 15 amino acids. Germline-derived CDR1 and CDR2 are SGHRS and YFSETQ. DNA of the CDR3: TGCGCCAGCAGCCTCGGACTACTGGGTCATACCGAGGAGTACGTC. This sequence encodes CASSLGLLGHTEEYV.

The rearrangement joins TRBV7-8 to TRBJ1-6; D might be TRBD1 (5 bases). The CDR3 length is 16 residues. The V end lost 4 bases, the J end lost 9 bases, and 19 bases lay between the germline ends. CDR1 is SGHVS, CDR2 FQNEAQ, per germline. The CDR3 sequence is CASSSLGVAPSSPLHF. CDR3 in DNA: TGTGCCAGCAGCTCTCTAGGGGTCGCACCAAGTTCACCCCTCCACTTT.

The rearrangement joins TRBV4-3 to TRBJ1-6, with D possibly matching TRBD1 (5 bases). Germline loops: CDR1 LGHNA, CDR2 YSLEER. Trimming took off 0 bases at V and 9 bases at J, with 9 bases between the two ends. The CDR3 covers 14 residues. The CDR3 loop reads CASSQELGVSPLHF. The CDR3 nucleotides are TGCGCCAGCAGCCAAGAATTAGGGGTTTCACCCCTCCACTTT.